The 19 T cell receptor beta chains in this list originate from one sample, sequenced in a study of T cell responses to AZD1222 COVID-19 vaccine. The repertoire was sequenced with immunoSEQ multiplex PCR; TCRdb's copy has only in-frame clones and lacks some. The table lists 150,000 to 200,000 clones, roughly 90% of them singletons, with roughly 0.99% in the top ten. The material was peripheral blood, obtained on day 0 of AZD1222 vaccination. The receptors here all came from an adult in good health.

The gene calls are TRBV7-2 and TRBJ2-5; TRBD2 might be the D (5 bases). Deletions cut 1 base from V and 5 bases from J, with 17 bases between. Germline assignment: CDR1 SGHTA and CDR2 FQGNSA. This CDR3 region has 16 residues. The CDR3 is CASSLVSSRESETQYF. DNA for the CDR3: TGTGCCAGCAGCTTAGTTAGCTCTAGGGAGTCGGAGACCCAGTACTTC. Filled out from reference TRBV7-2 and TRBJ2-5, the complete variable domain reads GAGVSQSPSNKVTEKGKDVELRCDPISGHTALYWYRQSLGQGLEFLIYFQGNSAPDKSGLPSDRFSAERTGGSVSTLTIQRTQQEDSAVYLCASSLVSSRESETQYFGPGTRLLVL.

V gene TRBV21-1 combines with J gene TRBJ2-1; the table's TRBD1 call for D was not verified on the DNA. TRBV21-1 corresponds to a pseudogene. This CDR3 is built from 17 residues. CDR3 DNA: TGTGCCAGCAACTCGACAGGGGGCTTGAGAAATGGGGATGAGCAGTTCTTC. It specifies CASNSTGGLRNGDEQFF.

The chain employs TRBV6-5 and TRBJ1-2; tentative D call: TRBD1 (5 bases). Per the germline V gene, CDR1 is MNHEY and CDR2 is SVGAGI. Between the trimmed V and J ends, which lost 5 bases and 0 bases, there was a span of 13 bases. The CDR3 length is 15 residues. The CDR3: CASSPFRVANYGYTF. CDR3 DNA sequence: TGTGCCAGCAGTCCCTTCAGGGTAGCTAACTATGGCTACACCTTC.

J is TRBJ2-7 and V is TRBV6-6, with D possibly TRBD2 on 7 matching bases. This CDR3 is built from 14 residues. Germline CDR1 is MNHNY and CDR2 is SVGAGI (reference sequence). Between the trimmed V and J ends, which lost 2 bases and 2 bases, there was a span of 10 bases. The CDR3 here is CASSYEGGTYEQYF. CDR3 nucleotide sequence: TGTGCCAGCAGTTACGAGGGGGGGACCTACGAGCAGTACTTC.

The chain has TRBV7-3 and TRBJ2-3, with 8 nucleotides matching TRBD2. CDR3 length equals 16 residues. V lost 5 bases, J lost 1 base, and 8 bases stayed unmatched. From germline, CDR1 is SGHTA and CDR2 FQGTGA. CDR3 nucleotides: TGTGCCAGCAGCCAACGGGCTAGCGGGCGCACAGATACGCAGTATTTT. It translates to CASSQRASGRTDTQYF.

The rearrangement links TRBV18 to TRBJ2-5, with D possibly matching TRBD1 (5 bases). Trimming took 0 bases from V and 0 from J, leaving 5 bases between them. Germline CDR1 is KGHSH and CDR2 is LQKENI. This CDR3 region has 14 residues. The CDR3 spells CASSPPTDQETQYF. The CDR3 DNA sequence: TGTGCCAGCTCACCACCGACAGACCAAGAGACCCAGTACTTC.

The chain uses TRBV27 and TRBJ1-6, with D perhaps matching TRBD1 (5 bases). This CDR3 is built from 15 residues. With 0 bases removed from V and 8 bases from J, the gap between germline ends came to 11 bases. The germline gives CDR1 MNHEY, CDR2 SMNVEV (reference sequence). The CDR3 DNA sequence: TGTGCCAGCAGTTTATCATCGGGGCGGGATTCACCCCTCCACTTT. Amino acids: CASSLSSGRDSPLHF.

V usage is TRBV23-1 and J usage is TRBJ2-7; possibly TRBD1 for D (6 bases). TRBV23-1 is known as an ORF, though its function is uncertain. V was cut by 3 bases and J by 0 bases, with 9 bases left in between. The CDR3 is 14 amino acids. In DNA form, the CDR3 reads TGCGCCAGCAGTCACGGGACACTCTCCTACGAGCAGTACTTC. Translating gives CASSHGTLSYEQYF.

This clone appeared once. V gene TRBV19 combines with J gene TRBJ2-3; 8 bases match TRBD2. Germline V gene sequence: CDR1 LNHDA, CDR2 SQIVND (reference sequence). V lost 5 bases and J lost 2; bases outside the gene matches: 3. This CDR3 has 14 residues. The CDR3 here is CASSLGLDTDTQYF. The CDR3 DNA reads as TGTGCCAGTAGTTTGGGACTAGACACAGATACGCAGTATTTT.

CDR3 sequence (DNA): TGTGCCAGCAGCTTTCTCTCAGGTAACGAAGACTATGGCTACACCTTC. Its protein product is CASSFLSGNEDYGYTF. The V call is TRBV7-9, the J call TRBJ1-2; D is ambiguous. CDR1 and CDR2 from the germline V gene are SEHNR and FQNEAQ (reference sequence). The CDR3 covers 16 residues. V lost 3 bases and J lost 3, with 17 bases in between.

The genes are TRBV6-1 and TRBJ1-3, with no clear D. V gave up 3 bases and J gave up 4 bases, with 7 bases separating them. The CDR3 totals 13 residues. Germline-derived CDR1 and CDR2 are MNHNS and SASEGT. The CDR3 reads CASSERMGNTIYF. The DNA for the CDR3 is TGTGCCAGCAGTGAGCGGATGGGAAACACCATATATTTT.

The chain links TRBV9 to TRBJ1-2; TRBD1 agrees at 8 bases. Germline loops: CDR1 SGDLS, CDR2 YYNGEE. This CDR3 has 18 residues. The J segment lost 7 bases and the V segment lost 3 bases, leaving 20 bases of the junction unmatched. The CDR3 loop is CASSARSEARQGRGGYTF. CDR3 nucleotide sequence: TGTGCCAGCAGCGCCCGTAGCGAGGCTAGACAGGGGAGGGGTGGCTACACCTTC.

The chain links TRBV6-5 to TRBJ2-1, with TRBD2 matching over 8 bases. V was clipped by 3 bases and J by 4 bases; unmatched bases: 5. This CDR3 spans 15 amino acids. The germline gives CDR1 MNHEY, CDR2 SVGAGI. The CDR3 is CASSYRLASYNEQFF. The DNA for the CDR3 is TGTGCCAGCAGTTATCGACTAGCGTCTTACAATGAGCAGTTCTTC.

The V gene is TRBV27, the J gene TRBJ2-7, with TRBD1 identical over 7 bases. Germline V gene lookup returns CDR1 MNHEY and CDR2 SMNVEV (reference sequence). Germline trimming cut 2 bases from V and 3 bases from J; bases unmatched to any gene: 4. The CDR3 totals 14 residues. The CDR3 here is CASSLKGGVYEQYF. CDR3 nucleotide sequence: TGTGCCAGCAGTTTAAAAGGGGGCGTCTACGAGCAGTACTTC.

The rearrangement joins TRBV18 to TRBJ1-2, with 8 positions matching TRBD1. CDR1 and CDR2 (germline): KGHSH, LQKENI. V trimming: 2 bases; J trimming: 3 bases; junction bases outside the gene matches: 5. The CDR3 sequence is 15 residues long. The CDR3 loop reads CASSPSATGDYGYTF. CDR3 DNA sequence: TGTGCCAGCTCACCATCAGCGACAGGGGACTATGGCTACACCTTC.

The gene calls are TRBV10-3 and TRBJ2-3; TRBD1 is a possible D gene (6 bases). The CDR3 has 12 amino acids. CDR1 and CDR2 (germline): ENHRY, SYGVKD. The V end lost 11 bases, the J end lost 3 bases, and 12 bases lay between the germline ends. The CDR3 nucleotides are TGTGCCGTAGGGGGAGAGACAGATACGCAGTATTTT. Encoded protein: CAVGGETDTQYF.

This clone occurred once. J is TRBJ1-1 and V is TRBV6-6; 9 positions agree with TRBD1. The V gene end was trimmed by 0 bases and the J gene end by 12 bases; junction bases not matched to a gene: 11. CDR3 length: 15 amino acids. Per the germline V gene, CDR1 is MNHNY and CDR2 is SVGAGI (reference sequence). The CDR3 region has the DNA TGTGCCAGCAGTTACTCGGAGACAGGGGGAAGCTTGCCTTTCTTT. It yields the protein CASSYSETGGSLPFF.

J is TRBJ1-2 and V is TRBV7-3; D is perhaps TRBD1 (6 bases). V was trimmed by 4 bases and J by 1 base, leaving 7 bases between them. From germline, CDR1 is SGHTA and CDR2 FQGTGA. This CDR3 has 13 residues. CDR3 DNA sequence: TGTGCCAGCAGCTCGGACAGTAACTATGGCTACACCTTC. Its translation: CASSSDSNYGYTF.

The chain employs TRBV6-5 and TRBJ1-1; D remains ambiguous. Per germline, CDR1 MNHEY and CDR2 SVGAGI. The CDR3 is 14 amino acids. Trimming removed 8 bases at V and 4 bases at J, with 17 bases between. Written as DNA, the CDR3 is TGTGCCAGCGACCGAGGATTTGAGGGCACTGAAGCTTTCTTT. Translation gives CASDRGFEGTEAFF.